These 29 T cell receptor beta chains were all obtained from the same sample, sequenced in a study of CD8+ T cells in alopecia areata. Treatment described: oral pan-JAK inhibitor, 5-10 mg twice daily. In each case, RNA was isolated and then reverse transcribed into cDNA as the sequencing template. Profiling relied on immunoSEQ multiplex PCR, and the TCRdb table lists in-frame clones only, not all of them. There are around 150,000 clones in the sample; roughly 82% occur only once, and roughly 25% lies in the top ten. Sequencing was performed on CD8+ T cells sorted from blood, taken at week 4, from a patient treated with tofacitinib. The receptors originated from a human donor with alopecia areata.

The chain combines TRBV4-1 with TRBJ1-2, with D perhaps TRBD1 (5 bases). Germline V CDR1 and CDR2: MGHRA, YSYEKL. The ends were cut back, 0 bases at V and 8 bases at J, with 16 bases in the middle. The CDR3 is 15 amino acids. Here the CDR3 reads CASSQEPGRRWGYTF. The DNA of the CDR3 is TGCGCCAGCAGCCAAGAGCCAGGGCGACGTTGGGGCTACACCTTC.

This clone was counted a few times. This chain joins TRBV16 and TRBJ2-3; a weak D match, TRBD2 (6 bases). Germline values: CDR1 KGHSY, CDR2 FQNENV. The ends were cut back, 0 bases at V and 5 bases at J, with 12 bases in the middle. CDR3 length: 15 amino acids. The CDR3 sequence is CASSQSGLGGDTQYF. CDR3 DNA sequence: TGTGCCAGCAGCCAATCGGGCCTCGGGGGAGATACGCAGTATTTT. Supplemented by reference TRBV16 and TRBJ2-3, the full variable domain reads GEEVAQTPKHLVRGEGQKAKLYCAPIKGHSYVFWYQQVLKNEFKFLISFQNENVFDETGMPKERFSAKCLPNSPCSLEIQATKLEDSAVYFCASSQSGLGGDTQYFGPGTRLTVL.

This clone appeared a few times. The CDR3: CASSHRDGGRGGTQYF. In DNA, the CDR3 is TGTGCCAGCAGCCACCGGGACGGAGGGCGAGGGGGGACCCAGTACTTC. V and J are TRBV27 and TRBJ2-5; D tentatively fits TRBD1 or TRBD2 (6 bases each). The V and J ends lost 6 bases and 7 bases respectively, with 24 bases between them. The CDR3 consists of 16 residues. Germline V gene lookup returns CDR1 MNHEY and CDR2 SMNVEV (reference sequence).

The chain couples TRBV7-9 to TRBJ2-3; D gene unclear. Trimming removed 1 base at V and 4 bases at J, with 6 bases between. The CDR3 consists of 13 residues. Germline values: CDR1 SEHNR, CDR2 FQNEAQ (reference sequence). The CDR3 DNA reads as TGTGCCAGCAGCTTAGATGGAGCAGATACGCAGTATTTT. This encodes CASSLDGADTQYF.

The chain carries TRBV7-9 and TRBJ2-7, with 12 bases lining up with TRBD2. This CDR3 region has 14 residues. Per the germline V gene, CDR1 is SEHNR and CDR2 is FQNEAQ (reference sequence). V shed 4 bases, J shed 6 bases, and the junction held 4 bases outside the gene matches. This CDR3 is CASSWTSGAPEQYF. CDR3 DNA sequence: TGTGCCAGCAGCTGGACTAGCGGGGCTCCCGAGCAGTACTTC.

The V gene is TRBV6-6, the J gene TRBJ1-2; D not certain. Trimming pared 4 bases from V and 7 bases from J, leaving 13 bases between. CDR3 size: 13 residues. Germline CDR1 reads MNHNY; CDR2 reads SVGAGI (reference sequence). CDR3: CASSLSSLLGYTF. The CDR3, as DNA: TGTGCCAGCAGTTTGTCCAGTCTCCTTGGCTACACCTTC.

The chain links TRBV27 to TRBJ2-7, with TRBD1 as a possible D gene (6 bases). V was cut by 4 bases and J by 2 bases, with 18 bases left in between. Germline CDR1 MNHEY, CDR2 SMNVEV (reference sequence). CDR3 length: 16 amino acids. The CDR3 bases are TGTGCCAGCAGTTGGGATGTAACAGGGTCCACCTACGAGCAGTACTTC. This encodes CASSWDVTGSTYEQYF.

This clone was observed a single time. The genes are TRBV6-6 and TRBJ2-1, with TRBD2 matching over 8 bases. This CDR3 has 12 amino acids. Germline-derived CDR1 and CDR2 are MNHNY and SVGAGI (reference sequence). J lost 9 bases, V lost 6 bases, and 4 bases had no gene match. CDR3 bases: TGTGCCAGCAGGCGGGGGGACGGTGAGCAGTTCTTC. Translated: CASRRGDGEQFF.

This rearrangement joins TRBV6-6 to TRBJ2-1; D remains ambiguous. The CDR3 is 12 residues long. Germline V gene data show CDR1 as MNHNY and CDR2 as SVGAGI (reference sequence). V was pared by 1 base and J by 10 bases, with 8 bases between. CDR3 DNA sequence: TGTGCCAGCAGTTACTTGGGTTTAGAGCAGTTCTTC. It encodes CASSYLGLEQFF.

J is TRBJ1-1 and V is TRBV28, with D possibly TRBD1 on 5 matching bases. The germline CDR1 and CDR2 sequences are MDHEN and SYDVKM. This CDR3 contains 13 residues. The CDR3 sequence: CAISRVPGTEAFF. As DNA, the CDR3 is TGTGCGATATCCAGGGTCCCGGGCACTGAAGCTTTCTTT. Full variable domain (remainder filled in from reference TRBV28 and TRBJ1-1): DVKVTQSSRYLVKRTGEKVFLECVQDMDHENMFWYRQDPGLGLRLIYFSYDVKMKEKGDIPEGYSVSREKKERFSLILESASTNQTSMYLCAISRVPGTEAFFGQGTRLTVV.

The chain carries TRBV5-1 and TRBJ2-7, with D perhaps TRBD1 or TRBD2 (5 bases each). V shed 1 base and J shed 5 bases, with 16 bases lying between them. From germline, CDR1 is SGHRS and CDR2 YFSETQ. CDR3 size: 15 residues. CDR3 DNA sequence: TGCGCCAGCAGCTTGCGGGGCCGGGTTGGACACGAGCAGTACTTC. Its protein product is CASSLRGRVGHEQYF.

The J gene is TRBJ1-5, the V gene TRBV7-9, with 7 bases aligning to TRBD1. V was pared by 4 bases and J by 4 bases, with 10 bases of the junction left unmatched. This CDR3 spans 16 amino acids. The V gene's germline CDR1 is SEHNR and CDR2 FQNEAQ (reference sequence). The CDR3 sequence is CASSSHLTGPNQPQHF. CDR3 nucleotide sequence: TGTGCCAGCAGCTCCCACCTGACAGGGCCAAATCAGCCCCAGCATTTT.

V usage is TRBV5-6 and J usage is TRBJ2-3; the D call may be TRBD1 or TRBD2 (6 bases each). CDR3 length: 14 residues. The V end was cut by 5 bases, the J end by 9 bases, with 19 bases between. From germline, CDR1 is SGHDT and CDR2 YYEEEE. The CDR3 nucleotides read TGTGCCAGCAGTTACTGGGGGGCCCAATCCACGCAGTATTTT. This codes for CASSYWGAQSTQYF.

This clone was seen a few times. This chain links TRBV5-1 with TRBJ1-1; 7 nucleotides agree with TRBD1. V trimming: 4 bases; J trimming: 4 bases; junction bases outside the gene matches: 4. CDR1 and CDR2 (germline): SGHRS, YFSETQ. CDR3 length: 13 amino acids. The CDR3 DNA is TGCGCCAGCAGCCGCGACAGGGTCACTGAAGCTTTCTTT. Translation gives CASSRDRVTEAFF.

The chain joins TRBV7-9 to TRBJ2-7; maybe TRBD1 (6 bases). Trimming pared 1 base from V and 5 bases from J, leaving 12 bases between. This CDR3 has 14 amino acids. Germline values: CDR1 SEHNR, CDR2 FQNEAQ (reference sequence). CDR3 DNA sequence: TGTGCCAGCAGCTTAGGCAGGGGCCTGAACGAGCAGTACTTC. It is translated as CASSLGRGLNEQYF.

The chain links TRBV27 to TRBJ2-7, with D tentatively TRBD1 (6 bases). In germline, CDR1 is MNHEY, CDR2 SMNVEV (reference sequence). The CDR3 is 15 residues long. Trimming shortened V by 3 bases and J by 2 bases, and 14 bases separated the two germline ends. Written as DNA, the CDR3 is TGTGCCAGCAGTTTGGAACAGGGAATACCCTACGAGCAGTACTTC. Its protein product is CASSLEQGIPYEQYF.

This clone was seen more than once but under ten times. The gene calls are TRBV29-1 and TRBJ2-1; D is undetermined. Trimming took off 7 bases at V and 8 bases at J, with 9 bases between the two ends. CDR1 is SQVTM and CDR2 is ANQGSEA in the germline V gene. The CDR3 contains 10 residues. The CDR3 bases are TGCAGCGCCGGGCTCGATGAGCAGTTCTTC. Amino acids: CSAGLDEQFF.

The rearrangement uses TRBV9 and TRBJ1-1, with D perhaps TRBD1 (5 bases). The V end was cut by 3 bases, the J end by 6 bases, with 18 bases between. The CDR3 runs 15 residues. Germline V CDR1 and CDR2: SGDLS, YYNGEE. For the CDR3, the DNA is TGTGCCAGCAGCGGGGGCGGGGCGGGGCTCGCTGAAGCTTTCTTT. It is translated as CASSGGGAGLAEAFF.

This clone was counted once. The genes are TRBV28 and TRBJ1-6, with D uncertain. Per germline, CDR1 MDHEN and CDR2 SYDVKM. The CDR3 loop spans 14 amino acids. V gave up 2 bases and J gave up 9 bases, with 11 bases separating them. In DNA form, the CDR3 reads TGTGCCAGCAGTTTACCCACTACTACTTCACCCCTCCACTTT. This translates into CASSLPTTTSPLHF. Drawing the rest from reference TRBV28 and TRBJ1-6, the complete variable domain is DVKVTQSSRYLVKRTGEKVFLECVQDMDHENMFWYRQDPGLGLRLIYFSYDVKMKEKGDIPEGYSVSREKKERFSLILESASTNQTSMYLCASSLPTTTSPLHFGNGTRLTVT.

This chain connects TRBV29-1 to TRBJ1-2; D uncertain. Looked up from germline, CDR1 is SQVTM and CDR2 is ANQGSEA. The CDR3 length is 13 residues. V lost 0 bases and J lost 8, with 13 bases in between. The CDR3 sequence: CSVEDAGESGYTF. The CDR3 region has the DNA TGCAGCGTTGAAGATGCCGGGGAGTCGGGCTACACCTTC.

The genes are TRBV7-9 and TRBJ2-3; D call uncertain. The CDR3 spans 15 residues. V lost 6 bases to trimming and J lost 5 bases, with 18 bases between them. Per the germline V gene, CDR1 is SEHNR and CDR2 is FQNEAQ (reference sequence). The DNA for the CDR3 is TGTGCCAGCAGTTCCCCCCAAGGTTCAAGAGATACGCAGTATTTT. Translating it yields CASSSPQGSRDTQYF.

This CDR3 is CASSVTGGSYNEQFF. The CDR3 region has the DNA TGTGCCAGCAGCGTAACAGGAGGCTCCTACAATGAGCAGTTCTTC. The V gene is TRBV7-9, the J gene TRBJ2-1; D tentatively fits TRBD1 or TRBD2 (5 bases each). V lost 5 bases, J lost 0 bases, and 11 bases lay in between. Germline V gene lookup returns CDR1 SEHNR and CDR2 FQNEAQ (reference sequence). The CDR3 is 15 residues long.

J is TRBJ2-3 and V is TRBV11-2; possibly TRBD2 for D (5 bases). Trimming left V 5 bases short and J 1 base short, with 16 bases between. CDR3 size: 16 residues. The germline CDR1 and CDR2 sequences are SGHAT and FQNNGV. The CDR3 protein is CASSAPRGGGTDTQYF. In DNA form, the CDR3 reads TGTGCCAGCAGCGCCCCCCGGGGTGGTGGCACAGATACGCAGTATTTT.

The genes are TRBV7-8 and TRBJ1-1; 9 positions agree with TRBD1. The J segment lost 4 bases and the V segment lost 5 bases, leaving 5 bases of the junction unmatched. Looked up from germline, CDR1 is SGHVS and CDR2 is FQNEAQ. CDR3 length: 14 amino acids. The CDR3 DNA follows: TGTGCCAGCAGCATGGGACAGGGAGGCACTGAAGCTTTCTTT. Translating gives CASSMGQGGTEAFF.

This clone was found once. The V and J genes are TRBV27 and TRBJ2-7, with 7 bases aligning to TRBD1. Germline V CDR1 and CDR2: MNHEY, SMNVEV (reference sequence). There are 14 residues in the CDR3. V was clipped by 4 bases and J by 2 bases; unmatched bases: 5. DNA for the CDR3: TGTGCCAGCAGTTCTTGGACAGGTACCTACGAGCAGTACTTC. Its translation: CASSSWTGTYEQYF.

V is TRBV27 and J is TRBJ2-2; D is undetermined. Germline V gene data show CDR1 as MNHEY and CDR2 as SMNVEV (reference sequence). The CDR3 is 13 residues long. Trimming left V 2 bases short and J 5 bases short, with 6 bases between. The CDR3 spells CASSLGWTGELFF. The CDR3 region has the DNA TGTGCCAGCAGTTTAGGATGGACCGGGGAGCTGTTTTTT.

This clone was observed a handful of times. The chain links TRBV29-1 to TRBJ2-6; 10 bases map to TRBD1. Per the germline V gene, CDR1 is SQVTM and CDR2 is ANQGSEA. This CDR3 spans 15 amino acids. The V gene end was trimmed by 6 bases and the J gene end by 1 base; junction bases not matched to a gene: 3. Here the CDR3 DNA reads TGCAGCGTCCCGGGACAGGGGTCTGGGGCCAACGTCCTGACTTTC. Protein sequence: CSVPGQGSGANVLTF.

The chain carries TRBV7-9 and TRBJ2-3; 8 bases are shared with TRBD1. The V and J ends lost 4 bases and 3 bases, in that order; junction bases with no gene match: 12. The CDR3 extends over 17 amino acids. Germline values: CDR1 SEHNR, CDR2 FQNEAQ (reference sequence). The CDR3 here is CASSSPPTGVGTDTQYF. The CDR3 coding sequence is TGTGCCAGCAGCTCGCCCCCGACAGGGGTGGGGACAGATACGCAGTATTTT.

The V and J genes are TRBV29-1 and TRBJ2-5; 8 positions agree with TRBD1. Germline CDR1 is SQVTM and CDR2 is ANQGSEA. The J segment lost 11 bases and the V segment lost 4 bases, leaving 6 bases of the junction unmatched. This CDR3 has 11 amino acids. The DNA for the CDR3 is TGCAGCGTTGGGACAGGGACAGAGCAGTACTTC. As protein: CSVGTGTEQYF.